Below are 19 T cell receptor beta chains sequenced from a single sample in a study of cytomegalovirus exposure and HLA in healthy donors. Sequencing was performed with immunoSEQ multiplex PCR; in TCRdb, only in-frame clones are kept and a portion is missing. There are 200,000 to 250,000 clones in the sample; 70% to 90% occur only once, and about 2.7% lies in the top ten. Sequencing used PBMCs. The receptors originated from a woman aged 18-29 years in good health and CMV-seronegative.

This clone was observed a single time. This rearrangement joins TRBV6-5 to TRBJ2-3; a weak D match, TRBD2 (6 bases). V lost 2 bases and J 2 bases, leaving 11 bases between the germline ends. Germline V lookup: CDR1 MNHEY, CDR2 SVGAGI. The CDR3 totals 15 residues. The CDR3 sequence is CASSYEGLITDTQYF. In nucleotides, the CDR3 is TGTGCCAGCAGTTACGAGGGACTGATCACAGATACGCAGTATTTT.

The CDR3 nucleotides read TGTGCCAGCAGTGAAGACTTTTCAGGATACCAAGAGACCCAGTACTTC. Translation: CASSEDFSGYQETQYF. The chain combines TRBV2 with TRBJ2-5; D unclear. CDR1 and CDR2 (germline): SNHLY, FYNNEI. The V end lost 1 base, the J end lost 0 bases, and 12 bases lay between the germline ends. The CDR3 runs 16 residues. Full variable domain (outside the CDR3, taken from reference TRBV2 and TRBJ2-5): EPEVTQTPSHQVTQMGQEVILRCVPISNHLYFYWYRQILGQKVEFLVSFYNNEISEKSEIFDDQFSVERPDGSNFTLKIRSTKLEDSAMYFCASSEDFSGYQETQYFGPGTRLLVL.

CDR3 coding DNA: TGCAGTGCTAGCGAGGGAAACACCATATATTTT. Translated, it gives CSASEGNTIYF. The chain couples TRBV20-1 to TRBJ1-3; no definite D call. This CDR3 contains 11 residues. CDR1 is DFQATT and CDR2 is SNEGSKA in the germline V gene (reference sequence). The ends were cut back, 3 bases at V and 4 bases at J, with 4 bases in the middle.

CDR3 in amino acids: CASSFVAEGRQYF. Here the CDR3 DNA reads TGTGCCAGCAGTTTTGTCGCGGAGGGCCGGCAGTACTTC. The chain carries TRBV28 and TRBJ2-7; weak D call: TRBD2 (6 bases). V gave up 3 bases and J gave up 9 bases, with 15 bases separating them. The CDR3 spans 13 residues. The germline V gene has CDR1 MDHEN and CDR2 SYDVKM.

The chain combines TRBV23-1 with TRBJ1-2; D remains ambiguous. TRBV23-1 is noted as an ORF with a role that remains uncertain. Trimming cost V 3 bases and J 3 bases, with 17 bases left between them. CDR3 size: 16 residues. As DNA, the CDR3 is TGCGCCAGCAGTCATGCCCATTGGGCATATTACTATGGCTACACCTTC. It encodes CASSHAHWAYYYGYTF.

This rearrangement joins TRBV9 to TRBJ2-3; D might be TRBD1 (5 bases). Between the trimmed V and J ends, which lost 2 bases and 4 bases, there was a span of 11 bases. Looked up from germline, CDR1 is SGDLS and CDR2 is YYNGEE. This CDR3 contains 14 residues. CDR3 DNA: TGTGCCAGCAGCGTTACTCTGGGGCCAGATACGCAGTATTTT. Translation: CASSVTLGPDTQYF.

CDR3 in amino acids: CSVDKSGSPSGEQYF. CDR3 bases: TGCAGCGTTGACAAATCAGGGTCCCCATCCGGCGAGCAGTACTTC. The chain is built from TRBV29-1 and TRBJ2-7; maybe TRBD1 (5 bases). The CDR3 is made up of 15 amino acids. The germline V gene encodes CDR1 SQVTM and CDR2 ANQGSEA. Between the trimmed V and J ends, which lost 3 bases and 6 bases, there was a span of 21 bases.

This clone came up once. The J gene is TRBJ2-2, the V gene TRBV2; a weak D match, TRBD1 (5 bases). CDR3 length: 18 residues. Germline lookup yields CDR1 SNHLY and CDR2 FYNNEI. Between the trimmed V and J ends, which lost 4 bases and 7 bases, there was a span of 25 bases. DNA for the CDR3: TGTGCCAGCAGTGCTTCGGTATACCGACAGATAACGAGCGGGGAGCTGTTTTTT. Its protein is CASSASVYRQITSGELFF.

This chain links TRBV7-9 with TRBJ1-2; 9 nucleotides line up with TRBD1. The CDR3 totals 12 residues. The ends lost 5 bases at V and 14 bases at J; junction bases unmatched: 9. CDR1 and CDR2 from the germline V gene are SEHNR and FQNEAQ (reference sequence). This CDR3 reads CASSRGTGMNTF. The CDR3 coding sequence is TGTGCCAGCAGCCGCGGGACAGGGATGAATACCTTC.

V gene TRBV7-9 combines with J gene TRBJ2-7; TRBD2 agrees at 8 bases. CDR3 length equals 15 residues. V shed 4 bases, J shed 3 bases, and the junction held 8 bases outside the gene matches. Germline CDR1 reads SEHNR; CDR2 reads FQNEAQ (reference sequence). The CDR3, as DNA: TGTGCCAGCAGCTCCGGTGGGGGACTAGACTACGAGCAGTACTTC. Protein: CASSSGGGLDYEQYF. The full variable domain, completed using reference TRBV7-9 and TRBJ2-7, is DTGVSQNPRHKITKRGQNVTFRCDPISEHNRLYWYRQTLGQGPEFLTYFQNEAQLEKSRLLSDRFSAERPKGSFSTLEIQRTEQGDSAMYLCASSSGGGLDYEQYFGPGTRLTVT.

The genes are TRBV21-1 and TRBJ1-2. TRBV21-1 is tagged as a pseudogene. This CDR3 contains 14 residues. CDR3 nucleotides: TGTGCCAGCAGCAAATGGCGCCGGGTGGATGGCTACACCTTC. Its translation is CASSKWRRVDGYTF.

The chain has TRBV7-6 and TRBJ2-5; 7 nucleotides align to TRBD2. The germline V gene encodes CDR1 SGHVS and CDR2 FNYEAQ. J gave up 5 bases and V 1 base, and 13 bases lay outside the gene matches. This CDR3 contains 17 residues. The DNA of the CDR3 is TGTGCCAGCAGCTTAGGGCGGGGAGGGATCACTTCGGAGACCCAGTACTTC. Its translation is CASSLGRGGITSETQYF.

The chain joins TRBV7-9 to TRBJ2-2, with D possibly matching TRBD2 (5 bases). Germline-derived CDR1 and CDR2 are SEHNR and FQNEAQ (reference sequence). This CDR3 is built from 15 residues. The V and J ends lost 4 bases and 7 bases respectively, with 16 bases between them. The DNA for the CDR3 is TGTGCCAGCAGCTCCCCCACGGGGTCTAGCGGGGAGCTGTTTTTT. It is translated as CASSSPTGSSGELFF. The whole variable domain, filled in from reference TRBV7-9 and TRBJ2-2, reads DTGVSQNPRHKITKRGQNVTFRCDPISEHNRLYWYRQTLGQGPEFLTYFQNEAQLEKSRLLSDRFSAERPKGSFSTLEIQRTEQGDSAMYLCASSSPTGSSGELFFGEGSRLTVL.

This clone has just one count. This chain's CDR3 is CASGGILARHSYEQYF. The DNA for the CDR3 is TGTGCCAGCGGAGGGATACTAGCGAGACACTCCTACGAGCAGTACTTC. The rearrangement uses TRBV27 and TRBJ2-7; 7 bases line up with TRBD2. CDR1 MNHEY and CDR2 SMNVEV come from the germline V gene (reference sequence). Unmatched junction bases numbered 13, after V lost 8 bases and J lost 0 bases. This CDR3 contains 16 residues.

The J gene is TRBJ2-1, the V gene TRBV4-1; 7 bases align to TRBD2. This CDR3 has 16 amino acids. CDR1 and CDR2 from the germline V gene are MGHRA and YSYEKL. The V and J ends lost 0 bases and 2 bases, in that order; junction bases with no gene match: 4. CDR3 bases: TGCGCCAGCAGCCAAGATACGGGAGGAACCTACAATGAGCAGTTCTTC. Translating it yields CASSQDTGGTYNEQFF.

The chain carries TRBV7-2 and TRBJ2-7, with 8 positions matching TRBD2. The CDR3 runs 14 residues. The junction had 8 bases not matched to a gene; V was cut back by 3 bases and J by 7 bases. Per the germline V gene, CDR1 is SGHTA and CDR2 is FQGNSA. For the CDR3, the DNA is TGTGCCAGCAGCTTGATAGCGGGAAGAGGGGAGCAGTACTTC. Encoded protein: CASSLIAGRGEQYF.

V usage is TRBV6-1 and J usage is TRBJ2-5, with D maybe TRBD1 (5 bases). Trimming stripped 0 bases from V and 5 bases from J, with 16 bases between. CDR3 length: 16 residues. CDR1 is MNHNS, CDR2 SASEGT, per germline. The CDR3 DNA sequence: TGTGCCAGCAGTGAAGCGCCATTAGGGGCCGGGGAGACCCAGTACTTC. The encoded protein is CASSEAPLGAGETQYF.

This sequence joins TRBV6-4 and TRBJ2-3; TRBD1 is a possible D gene (5 bases). Per the germline V gene, CDR1 is MRHNA and CDR2 is SNTAGT. The CDR3 runs to 15 residues. The ends were cut back, 0 bases at V and 4 bases at J, with 11 bases in the middle. The CDR3 region has the DNA TGTGCCAGCAGTGACTCGAGTAGGGGCGCAGATACGCAGTATTTT. Translating gives CASSDSSRGADTQYF.

The chain joins TRBV29-1 to TRBJ1-2; the D gene is possibly TRBD1 (6 bases). The CDR3 extends over 14 amino acids. Germline CDR1 SQVTM, CDR2 ANQGSEA. The V end was cut by 1 base, the J end by 4 bases, with 13 bases between. This chain's CDR3 is CSVEVRTEAYGYTF. DNA for the CDR3: TGCAGCGTTGAAGTGCGGACAGAAGCCTATGGCTACACCTTC.